A single sample is the source of the 15 T cell receptor beta chains below, sequenced in a study of blood T cell repertoires in COVID-19. Assay: immunoSEQ multiplex PCR; the TCRdb copy retains only in-frame clones and omits some. Here the sample spans about 150,000 clones, under 85% being singletons. The source material was peripheral blood. All receptors derive from a man aged 70-80 years who had recovered from COVID-19.

The genes are TRBV30 and TRBJ2-5; D gene unclear. This CDR3 is 12 amino acids long. V lost 4 bases to trimming and J lost 5 bases, with 11 bases between them. Per the germline V gene, CDR1 is GTSNPN and CDR2 is SVGIG (reference sequence). CDR3 amino acids: CAWMRHGETQYF. DNA of the CDR3: TGTGCCTGGATGAGGCATGGGGAGACCCAGTACTTC.

This clone has just a few counts. This chain uses TRBV6-2 or TRBV6-3 with TRBJ1-3, with D unclear. The CDR3 length is 16 residues. V was cut by 1 base and J by 0 bases, with 10 bases left in between. CDR1 and CDR2 from the germline V gene are MNHEY and SVGEGT. Written as DNA, the CDR3 is TGTGCCAGCAGTTACTTTCTGTCCCCCTCTGGAAACACCATATATTTT. Protein sequence: CASSYFLSPSGNTIYF.

The genes are TRBV19 and TRBJ1-4; 7 bases are shared with TRBD1. The CDR3 totals 14 residues. V was clipped by 7 bases and J by 4 bases; unmatched bases: 6. CDR1 and CDR2 (germline): LNHDA, SQIVND (reference sequence). The CDR3: CASTSRDSNEKLFF. The CDR3 DNA follows: TGTGCCAGTACCTCCCGGGACAGTAATGAAAAACTGTTTTTT.

The chain recombines TRBV9 with TRBJ1-2, with TRBD1 matching over 7 bases. The CDR3 is 15 amino acids. Trimming at V came to 2 bases and at J to 0 bases, leaving 4 bases not matched to a gene. The germline V gene encodes CDR1 SGDLS and CDR2 YYNGEE. CDR3 protein: CASSVRQGSNYGYTF. DNA of the CDR3: TGTGCCAGCAGCGTCCGACAGGGCTCTAACTATGGCTACACCTTC.

This clone was observed a few times. The rearrangement joins TRBV5-1 to TRBJ1-1; D is unresolved. Trimming removed 4 bases at V and 2 bases at J, with 12 bases between. The germline V gene encodes CDR1 SGHRS and CDR2 YFSETQ. The CDR3 length is 14 residues. The CDR3 spells CASSPGGPNTEAFF. CDR3 DNA sequence: TGCGCCAGCAGCCCCGGAGGCCCCAACACTGAAGCTTTCTTT.

The chain couples TRBV20-1 to TRBJ2-1, with 8 bases identical to TRBD1. Trimming cost V 3 bases and J 8 bases; bases outside gene matches: 12. CDR1 DFQATT and CDR2 SNEGSKA come from the germline V gene (reference sequence). CDR3 length: 15 residues. The CDR3, as DNA: TGCAGTGCTAGTAGGCAGGGGGCCCTTGGTGATGAGCAGTTCTTC. Protein product: CSASRQGALGDEQFF.

This clone was detected a few times. J is TRBJ2-5 and V is TRBV5-1; D may be TRBD2 (7 bases). This CDR3 region has 16 residues. Germline V CDR1 and CDR2: SGHRS, YFSETQ. The ends were cut back, 5 bases at V and 4 bases at J, with 21 bases in the middle. This chain's CDR3 is CASRGGANSRAETQYF. The CDR3 DNA sequence: TGCGCCAGCAGGGGGGGGGCCAACTCAAGGGCAGAGACCCAGTACTTC.

The chain recombines TRBV21-1 with TRBJ2-7; the table's D call of TRBD1 was not tested on the DNA. TRBV21-1 is tagged as a pseudogene. CDR3 size: 16 residues. Written as DNA, the CDR3 is TGTGCCAGCAGCAGGGGAACCGGGACAGCTTCCTACGAGCAGTACTTC. This gives the protein CASSRGTGTASYEQYF.

The rearrangement joins TRBV28 to TRBJ2-7, with TRBD1 matching over 7 bases. This CDR3 is built from 14 residues. Germline CDR1 and CDR2: MDHEN and SYDVKM. J was trimmed by 2 bases and V by 7 bases; bases with no gene match: 8. CDR3 in amino acids: CASKPGTATYEQYF. Written as DNA, the CDR3 is TGTGCCAGCAAACCCGGGACAGCTACCTACGAGCAGTACTTC. Full variable domain (missing parts from reference TRBV28 and TRBJ2-7): DVKVTQSSRYLVKRTGEKVFLECVQDMDHENMFWYRQDPGLGLRLIYFSYDVKMKEKGDIPEGYSVSREKKERFSLILESASTNQTSMYLCASKPGTATYEQYFGPGTRLTVT.

The chain has TRBV5-1 and TRBJ2-3; D is perhaps TRBD2 (6 bases). V lost 0 bases and J lost 1, with 12 bases in between. This CDR3 has 16 residues. The germline gives CDR1 SGHRS, CDR2 YFSETQ. The CDR3 DNA reads TGCGCCAGCAGCTTGGTGGCGGGATGGGGCACAGATACGCAGTATTTT. Residues: CASSLVAGWGTDTQYF.

The genes are TRBV19 and TRBJ2-1; tentatively, D is TRBD2 (5 bases). Germline CDR1 reads LNHDA; CDR2 reads SQIVND (reference sequence). The CDR3 contains 15 residues. Trimming took 6 bases from V and 6 from J, leaving 18 bases between them. Here the CDR3 reads CASRSIDLEGNEQFF. CDR3 coding DNA: TGTGCCAGTAGGTCGATTGATCTAGAGGGCAATGAGCAGTTCTTC.

This clone was counted only a few times. J is TRBJ1-5 and V is TRBV21-1. TRBV21-1 is flagged as a pseudogene. The CDR3 is made up of 14 amino acids. The CDR3 DNA reads TGTGCCAGCAGCAAAGTCCCGAGGGATCAGCCCCAGCATTTT. Translating it yields CASSKVPRDQPQHF.

This clone was recorded a few times. The chain recombines TRBV5-6 with TRBJ1-1; maybe TRBD1 (6 bases). The germline V and J ends were trimmed by 0 bases and 1 base, with 7 bases remaining between them. This CDR3 is built from 14 residues. Germline V gene sequence: CDR1 SGHDT, CDR2 YYEEEE. The CDR3 here is CASSLVQGNTEAFF. Written as DNA, the CDR3 is TGTGCCAGCAGCTTGGTACAGGGGAACACTGAAGCTTTCTTT.

The chain joins TRBV6-6 to TRBJ1-1; D perhaps matches TRBD1 (5 bases). Germline CDR1 reads MNHNY; CDR2 reads SVGAGI (reference sequence). V was shortened by 0 bases and J by 0 bases, with 8 bases between the two germline ends. The CDR3 loop spans 15 amino acids. CDR3 residues: CASSYSRDLNTEAFF. CDR3 sequence (DNA): TGTGCCAGCAGTTACTCGCGGGACTTGAACACTGAAGCTTTCTTT.

The rearrangement joins TRBV18 to TRBJ1-6; 7 nucleotides align to TRBD1. Germline CDR1 KGHSH, CDR2 LQKENI. V lost 3 bases and J lost 7; bases outside the gene matches: 6. This CDR3 has 15 amino acids. In DNA form, the CDR3 reads TGTGCCAGCTCACCTAGCGACAGGGAAAATTCACCCCTCCACTTT. Amino acid sequence: CASSPSDRENSPLHF.